The clone carrying this T cell receptor beta chain was seen at least ten times. Antigen unknown. The record originates from a study of response to subunit inactivated influenza vaccine. Study-wide results and limits: The authors proposed limited new T cell recruitment per seasonal influenza vaccination.

The CDR3 totals 13 residues. Germline V lookup: CDR1 MNHEY, CDR2 SVGAGI. The V and J ends lost 2 bases and 7 bases, in that order; junction bases with no gene match: 4. TCRdb independently ran MiXCR on the RT-PCR reads; one entry per CDR3 protein. The sample lists some 500,000 distinct CDR3 sequences, 13% occurring once. J is TRBJ2-7 and V is TRBV6-5, with 8 bases that match TRBD1. The sample consisted of PBMCs from blood, taken about 6 weeks after vaccination. The source of this sequence is a man in his fifties or sixties who received an inactivated influenza vaccine. The CDR3 reads CASSYGQGGEQYF. In DNA, the CDR3 is TGTGCCAGCAGTTACGGACAGGGCGGGGAGCAGTACTTC.